This T cell receptor (beta chain) was found in a study of blood T cell repertoires in COVID-19 (dated by TCRdb to between 2020 and 2021). With respect to the entire study: Collaborator samples came from the United States, Italy and Spain and covered acute and convalescent phases of COVID-19. Subjects who had been exposed to COVID-19, were actively infected with it, or had recovered from it provided the deeply sampled blood TCRbeta repertoires that made up the dataset. A de-identified subject ID, COVID-19 status, age in years and sex were almost always included in the sample metadata. The repertoires were released in a freely available public database intended as a resource for research on the immune response to SARS-CoV-2. Samples came from the ongoing ImmuneRACE study (first 160 participants) plus 1,254 subjects from 6 global collaborators. Where available, HLA class I and class II types were taken from metadata supplied by the sample provider and were not determined by assay-based typing. The prospective study material was composed of cDNA or gDNA derived from T cells, B-cell-depleted T cells, or PBMCs.

V is clipped by 3 bases and J by 10 bases, and the sequence between their germline boundaries is 17 bases long. CDR1 SGHNT and CDR2 YYREEE are derived from the germline V gene (reference sequence). The CDR3 spans 14 residues, from the cysteine through the phenylalanine. Left in the record is the CDR3 DNA by itself, 42 bases read in frame from the first base. TCRbeta CDR3 regions were amplified from genomic DNA using the immunoSEQ Assay, a bias-controlled multiplex PCR. The paper's data handling went like this. The number of nucleated cells in each sample was estimated by amplification of reference gene primers within the assay. Sequence reads were collapsed and filtered to measure the absolute abundance of every unique TCRbeta CDR3 rearrangement. Productive Simpson clonality was computed per sample as the square root of Simpson's diversity index over productive rearrangements. TCRdb stores this immuneACCESS table with in-frame sequences only. Part of the clones is absent; in the studies checked, under half of the shortfall reflects unresolved V genes, and no reason is known for the rest. Clonal size and the V and J genes are those of that table, whereas D and trimming came from the DNA. A total of around 65,000 clones appear in this sample, approximately 84% of them only once. Roughly 15% of the sample is in the top ten clones.

The paper as a whole reports these results and caveats: The quantity of clinical and demographic metadata differed by source and by participant and was supplied without curation.

Collaborating institutions collected whole blood in K2EDTA tubes following their own protocols. For TCRbeta analysis, collaborators shipped samples as frozen whole blood, isolated PBMCs, or DNA extracted from either of those sample types. In regard to this clone: The antigen it binds to is not known. No base-level quality is on record; no much larger clone is a single base apart.

The sequence joins TRBV5-4 to TRBJ2-1; TRBD2 is possibly the D segment (6 matching bases). This receptor was taken from a human donor in a cohort sampled during active COVID-19. Material for sequencing was peripheral blood. Here the CDR3 is given as CASSSPRDSPEQFF. Read as DNA, the sequence is TGTGCCAGCAGCTCTCCCCGGGACTCCCCGGAGCAGTTCTTC.